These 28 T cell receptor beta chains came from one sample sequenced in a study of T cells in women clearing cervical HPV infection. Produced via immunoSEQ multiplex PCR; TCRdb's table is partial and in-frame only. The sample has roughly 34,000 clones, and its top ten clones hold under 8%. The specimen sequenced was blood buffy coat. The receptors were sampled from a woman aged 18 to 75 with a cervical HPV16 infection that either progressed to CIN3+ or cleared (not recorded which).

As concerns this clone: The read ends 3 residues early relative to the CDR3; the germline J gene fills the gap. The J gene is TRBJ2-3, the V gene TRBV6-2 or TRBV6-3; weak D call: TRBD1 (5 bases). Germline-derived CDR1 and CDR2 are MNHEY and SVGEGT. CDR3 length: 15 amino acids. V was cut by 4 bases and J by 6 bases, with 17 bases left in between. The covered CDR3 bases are TGTGCCAGCAGTTTGGCAGGGCATTCTTCGGATACG. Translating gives CASSLAGHSSDT. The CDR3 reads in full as CASSLAGHSSDTQYF.

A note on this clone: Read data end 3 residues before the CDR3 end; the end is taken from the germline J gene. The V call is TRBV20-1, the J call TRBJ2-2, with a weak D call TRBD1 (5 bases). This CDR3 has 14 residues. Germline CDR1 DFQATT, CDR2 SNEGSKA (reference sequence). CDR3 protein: CSAPMDNNNEKLFF. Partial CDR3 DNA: TGCAGTGCTCCCATGGACAATAATAATGAAAAG.

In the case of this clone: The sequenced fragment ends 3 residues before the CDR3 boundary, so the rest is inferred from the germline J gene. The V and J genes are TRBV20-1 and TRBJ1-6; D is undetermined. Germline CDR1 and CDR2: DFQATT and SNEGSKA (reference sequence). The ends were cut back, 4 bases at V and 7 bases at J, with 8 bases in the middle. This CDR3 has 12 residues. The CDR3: CSANRGNSPLHF. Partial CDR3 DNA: TGCAGTGCTAACAGAGGAAATTCACCC.

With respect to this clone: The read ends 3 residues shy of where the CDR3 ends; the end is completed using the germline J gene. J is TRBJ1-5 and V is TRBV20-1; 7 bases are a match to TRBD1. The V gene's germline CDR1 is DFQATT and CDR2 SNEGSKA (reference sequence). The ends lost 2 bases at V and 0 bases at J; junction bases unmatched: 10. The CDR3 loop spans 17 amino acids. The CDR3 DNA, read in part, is TGCAGTGCTAGATCGTTCACAGGGGTTTCTAGCAATCAGCCC. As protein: CSARSFTGVSSNQP. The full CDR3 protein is CSARSFTGVSSNQPQHF.

The CDR3 is CASSPRTALNSPLFF. CDR3 DNA (partial): TGTGCCAGCAGCCCCCGGACAGCCTTAAATTCACCG. The V and J genes are TRBV11-2 and TRBJ2-2; D possibly corresponds to TRBD1 (6 bases). The CDR3 end lies 3 residues beyond the end of the read and is filled in from the germline J gene. Germline loops: CDR1 SGHAT, CDR2 FQNNGV. The CDR3 runs 15 residues.

Partial CDR3 DNA: TGCAGTGCTATGGGGGGGAACACCGGGGAG. It is translated as CSAMGGNTGE. The full CDR3 is CSAMGGNTGELFF. The V gene is TRBV20-1, the J gene TRBJ2-2; possibly TRBD2 for D (6 bases). From the germline J gene comes the end of the CDR3, since the read stops 3 residues before it. The CDR3 has 13 amino acids. The germline V gene encodes CDR1 DFQATT and CDR2 SNEGSKA (reference sequence). V shed 4 bases and J shed 1 base, with 7 bases lying between them.

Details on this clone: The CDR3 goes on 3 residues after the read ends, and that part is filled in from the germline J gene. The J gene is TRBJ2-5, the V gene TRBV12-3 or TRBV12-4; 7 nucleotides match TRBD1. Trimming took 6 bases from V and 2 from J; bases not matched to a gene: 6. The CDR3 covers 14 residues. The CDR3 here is CASRGTEAQETQYF. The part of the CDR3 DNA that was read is TGTGCCAGCAGAGGGACAGAGGCGCAAGAGACC.

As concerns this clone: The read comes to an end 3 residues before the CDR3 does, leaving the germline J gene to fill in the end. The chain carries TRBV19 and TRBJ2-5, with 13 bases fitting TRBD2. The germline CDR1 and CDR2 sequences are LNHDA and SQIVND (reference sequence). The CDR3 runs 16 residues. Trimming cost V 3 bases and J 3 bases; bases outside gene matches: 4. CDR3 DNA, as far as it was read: TGTGCCAGTAGTATGACTAGCGGGGGGACAAAAGAGACC. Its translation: CASSMTSGGTKET. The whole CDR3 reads CASSMTSGGTKETQYF.

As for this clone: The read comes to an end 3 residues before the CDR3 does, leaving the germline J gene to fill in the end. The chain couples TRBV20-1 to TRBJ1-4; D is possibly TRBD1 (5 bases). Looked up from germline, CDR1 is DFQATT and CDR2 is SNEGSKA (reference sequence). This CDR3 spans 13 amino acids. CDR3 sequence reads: CSASTSGANVLFF. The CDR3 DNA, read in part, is TGCAGTGCTAGCACGTCTGGGGCCAACGTA.

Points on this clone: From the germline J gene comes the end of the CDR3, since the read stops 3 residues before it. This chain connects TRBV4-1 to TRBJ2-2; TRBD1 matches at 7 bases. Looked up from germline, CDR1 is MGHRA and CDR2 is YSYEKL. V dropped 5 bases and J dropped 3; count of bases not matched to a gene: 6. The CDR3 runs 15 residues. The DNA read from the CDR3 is TGCGCCAGCAGCTCCGGGACAGAACACACCGGGGAG. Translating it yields CASSSGTEHTGE. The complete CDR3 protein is CASSSGTEHTGELFF.

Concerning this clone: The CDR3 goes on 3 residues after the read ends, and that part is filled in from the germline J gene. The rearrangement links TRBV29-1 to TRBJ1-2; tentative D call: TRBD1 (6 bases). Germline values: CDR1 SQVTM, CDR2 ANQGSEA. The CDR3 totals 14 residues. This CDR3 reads CSALSGDNSYDYTF. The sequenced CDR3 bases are TGCAGCGCCCTAAGTGGGGACAACTCCTACGAC.

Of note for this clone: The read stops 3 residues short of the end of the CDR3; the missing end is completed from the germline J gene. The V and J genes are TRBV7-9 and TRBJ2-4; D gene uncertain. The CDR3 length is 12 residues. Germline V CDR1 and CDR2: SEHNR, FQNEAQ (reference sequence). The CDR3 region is CASSLSPSGQYF. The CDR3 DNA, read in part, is TGTGCCAGCAGCTTATCACCTTCGGGT.

CDR3 DNA (partial): TGTGCCAGCAGTTTTTCCACTTCCTACGAG. Its protein product is CASSFSTSYE. The whole CDR3 sequence is CASSFSTSYEQYF. This chain joins TRBV12-3 or TRBV12-4 and TRBJ2-7; D is unresolved. With the read ending 3 residues before the CDR3 end, the germline J gene is used to fill in that end. The CDR3 runs to 13 residues. V was cut by 3 bases and J by 1 base, with 7 bases left in between.

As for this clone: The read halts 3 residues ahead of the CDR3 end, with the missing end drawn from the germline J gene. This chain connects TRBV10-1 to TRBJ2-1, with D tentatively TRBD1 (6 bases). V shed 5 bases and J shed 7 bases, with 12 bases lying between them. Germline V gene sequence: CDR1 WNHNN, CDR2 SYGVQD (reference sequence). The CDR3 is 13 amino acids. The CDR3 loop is CASSKYRANEQFF. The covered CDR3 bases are TGCGCCAGCAGTAAGTACAGGGCAAATGAG.

CDR3 region: CASSYHRPYEQYF. Incomplete CDR3 DNA: TGTGCCAGCAGCTACCACAGGCCCTACGAG. The V and J genes are TRBV5-5 and TRBJ2-7; TRBD1 might be the D (5 bases). The read stops 3 residues short of the end of the CDR3; the missing end is completed from the germline J gene. This CDR3 has 13 amino acids. The V gene's germline CDR1 is SGHKS and CDR2 YYEKEE (reference sequence). With 3 bases removed from V and 2 bases from J, the gap between germline ends came to 9 bases.

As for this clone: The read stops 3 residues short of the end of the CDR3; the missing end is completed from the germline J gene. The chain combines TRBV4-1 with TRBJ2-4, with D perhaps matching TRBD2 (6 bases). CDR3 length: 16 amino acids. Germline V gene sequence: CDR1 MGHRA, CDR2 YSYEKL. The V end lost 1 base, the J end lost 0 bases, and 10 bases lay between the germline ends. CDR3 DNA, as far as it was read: TGCGCCAGCAGCCAAGCGGGGGATATAGCCAAAAACATT. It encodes CASSQAGDIAKNI. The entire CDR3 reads CASSQAGDIAKNIQYF.

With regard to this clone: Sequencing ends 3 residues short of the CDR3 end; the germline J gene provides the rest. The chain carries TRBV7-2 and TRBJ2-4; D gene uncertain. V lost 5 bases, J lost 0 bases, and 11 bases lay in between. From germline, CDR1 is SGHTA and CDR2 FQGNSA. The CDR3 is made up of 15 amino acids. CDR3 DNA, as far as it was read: TGTGCCAGCAGCCATTCAGGCCAAGCCAAAAACATT. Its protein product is CASSHSGQAKNI. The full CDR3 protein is CASSHSGQAKNIQYF.

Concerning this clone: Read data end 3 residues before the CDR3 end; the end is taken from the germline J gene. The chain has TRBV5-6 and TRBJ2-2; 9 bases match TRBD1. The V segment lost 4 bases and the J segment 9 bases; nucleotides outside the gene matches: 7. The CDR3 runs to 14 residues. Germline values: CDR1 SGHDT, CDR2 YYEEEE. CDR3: CASSPGTGHRELFF. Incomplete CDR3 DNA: TGTGCCAGCAGCCCAGGGACAGGGCATAGGGAG.

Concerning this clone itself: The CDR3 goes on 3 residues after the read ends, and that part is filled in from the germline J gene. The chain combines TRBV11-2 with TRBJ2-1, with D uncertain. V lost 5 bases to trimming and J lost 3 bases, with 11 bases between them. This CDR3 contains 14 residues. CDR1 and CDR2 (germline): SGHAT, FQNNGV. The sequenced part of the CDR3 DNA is TGTGCCAGCAGCCCGGTCGTTCGCTACAATGAG. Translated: CASSPVVRYNE. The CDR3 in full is CASSPVVRYNEQFF.

This CDR3 reads CSAILAGETQYF. The CDR3 DNA, read in part, is TGCAGTGCGATACTAGCAGGCGAGACC. V gene TRBV20-1 combines with J gene TRBJ2-5, with D perhaps matching TRBD2 (6 bases). The CDR3 is cut off 3 residues early in the read; its end comes from the germline J gene. Trimming left V 6 bases short and J 5 bases short, with 13 bases between. The CDR3 runs to 12 residues. Germline V CDR1 and CDR2: DFQATT, SNEGSKA (reference sequence).

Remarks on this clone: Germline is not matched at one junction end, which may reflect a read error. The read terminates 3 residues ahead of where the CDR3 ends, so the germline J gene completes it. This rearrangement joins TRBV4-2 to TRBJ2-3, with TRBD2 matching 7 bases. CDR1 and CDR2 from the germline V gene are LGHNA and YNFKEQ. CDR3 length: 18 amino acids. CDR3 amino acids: CASSQGLWGGRITDTQYF. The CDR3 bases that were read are TGCGCCAGCAGCCAGGGACTATGGGGGGGACGAATCACAGATACG.

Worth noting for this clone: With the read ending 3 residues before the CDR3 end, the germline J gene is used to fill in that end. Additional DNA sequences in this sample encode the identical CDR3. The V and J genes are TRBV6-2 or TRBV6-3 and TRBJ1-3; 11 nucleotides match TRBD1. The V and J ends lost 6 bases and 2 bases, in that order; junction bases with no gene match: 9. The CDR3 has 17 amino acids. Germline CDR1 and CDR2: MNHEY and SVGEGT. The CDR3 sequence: CASSSTDRGLTGNTIYF. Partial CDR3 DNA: TGTGCCAGCAGCTCAACGGACAGGGGGCTAACTGGAAACACC.

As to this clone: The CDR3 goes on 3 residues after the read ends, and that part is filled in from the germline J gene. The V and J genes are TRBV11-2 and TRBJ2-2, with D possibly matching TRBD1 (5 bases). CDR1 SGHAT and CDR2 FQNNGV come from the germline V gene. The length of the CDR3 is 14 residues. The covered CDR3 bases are TGTGCCAGCAGCCTCAGACCAGGGAAGGAAAAG. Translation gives CASSLRPGKEK. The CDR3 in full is CASSLRPGKEKLFF.

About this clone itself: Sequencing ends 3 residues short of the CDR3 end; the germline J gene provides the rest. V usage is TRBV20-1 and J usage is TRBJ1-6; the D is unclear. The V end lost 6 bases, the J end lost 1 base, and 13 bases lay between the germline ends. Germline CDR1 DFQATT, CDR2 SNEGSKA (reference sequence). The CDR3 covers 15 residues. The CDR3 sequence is CSAVPGGSYNSPLHF. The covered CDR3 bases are TGCAGTGCCGTCCCCGGAGGGTCCTATAATTCACCC.

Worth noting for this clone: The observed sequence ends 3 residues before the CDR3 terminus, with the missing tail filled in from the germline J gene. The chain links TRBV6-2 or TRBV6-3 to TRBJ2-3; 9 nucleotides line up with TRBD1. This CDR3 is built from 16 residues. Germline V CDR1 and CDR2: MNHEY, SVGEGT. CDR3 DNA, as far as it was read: TGTGCCAGCAGTTACCCGTTACAGGGGGCGGAAGAGACG. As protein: CASSYPLQGAEET. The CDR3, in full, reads CASSYPLQGAEETQYF.

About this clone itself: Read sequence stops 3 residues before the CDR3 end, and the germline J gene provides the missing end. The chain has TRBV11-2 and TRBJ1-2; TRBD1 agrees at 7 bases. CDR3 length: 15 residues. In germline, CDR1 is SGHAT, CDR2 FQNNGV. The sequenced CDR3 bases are TGTGCCAGCAGCTTAGTTGGGGGGACAGCCTCCAAA. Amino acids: CASSLVGGTASK. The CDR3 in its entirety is CASSLVGGTASKYTF.

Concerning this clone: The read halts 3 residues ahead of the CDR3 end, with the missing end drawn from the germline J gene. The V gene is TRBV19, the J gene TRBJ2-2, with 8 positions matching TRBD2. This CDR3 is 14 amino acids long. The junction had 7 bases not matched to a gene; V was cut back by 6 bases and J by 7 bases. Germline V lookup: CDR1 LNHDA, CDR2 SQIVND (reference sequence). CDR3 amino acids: CASSGGARGGELFF. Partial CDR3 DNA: TGTGCCAGTAGCGGGGGGGCCCGTGGCGGGGAG.

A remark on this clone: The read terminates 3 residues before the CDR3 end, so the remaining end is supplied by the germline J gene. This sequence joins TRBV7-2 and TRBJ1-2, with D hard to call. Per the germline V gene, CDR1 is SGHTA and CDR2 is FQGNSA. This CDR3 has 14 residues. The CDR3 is CASSFAPGVGDYTF. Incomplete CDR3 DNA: TGTGCCAGCAGCTTCGCGCCCGGGGTGGGCGAC.